Following are 29 T cell receptor beta chains from one sample sequenced in a study of CD8+ T cells in alopecia areata listed by TCRdb under 2018. Library preparation was by the immunoSEQ multiplex PCR assay. RNA was extracted from all samples and reverse transcribed into cDNA, which served as template for TCR sequencing. TCRdb obtained this table from immuneACCESS and retained in-frame rearrangements with V and J assigned. These tables miss some clones; where compared with another copy, unresolved V genes account for less than half of the shortfall, and the remainder is unexplained. Across this sample there are around 29,000 clones, with more than 55% seen only once. Roughly 17% of the sample comes from the top ten. The material sequenced was NKG2D-high CD8+ T cells sorted from blood. The cell subset or site label on this specimen signifies: sorted CD8+ NKG2D-high blood T cells. The receptors were sampled from a human donor with alopecia areata.

The sample holds a few counts of this clone. The chain uses TRBV29-1 and TRBJ2-1; D uncertain. This CDR3 has 10 amino acids. Germline values: CDR1 SQVTM, CDR2 ANQGSEA. V shed 3 bases and J shed 9 bases, with 6 bases lying between them. The CDR3 nucleotides are TGCAGCGTTGATTCCGGTGAGCAGTTCTTC. Encoded protein: CSVDSGEQFF.

The chain recombines TRBV27 with TRBJ2-7; 10 bases match TRBD2. CDR1 is MNHEY, CDR2 SMNVEV, per germline (reference sequence). The CDR3 runs to 15 residues. Losses at the gene ends were 5 bases for V and 3 bases for J; bases not matched to a gene: 7. CDR3 sequence (DNA): TGTGCCAGCAGTCCCCCCCTAGCGGGGGACTACGAGCAGTACTTC. It codes for CASSPPLAGDYEQYF.

J is TRBJ1-5 and V is TRBV27; unclear D gene. CDR1 and CDR2 (germline): MNHEY, SMNVEV (reference sequence). Trimming stripped 8 bases from V and 0 bases from J, with 11 bases between. The CDR3 covers 14 residues. The chain's CDR3 is CASRLGYSNQPQHF. In DNA, the CDR3 is TGTGCCAGCCGACTCGGGTATAGCAATCAGCCCCAGCATTTT.

This clone was found a few times. The V and J genes are TRBV7-6 and TRBJ2-3; D remains unclear. Germline lookup yields CDR1 SGHVS and CDR2 FNYEAQ. Trimming pared 2 bases from V and 3 bases from J, leaving 6 bases between. This CDR3 is 13 amino acids long. As DNA, the CDR3 is TGTGCCAGCAGCTTATTGGGGACAGATACGCAGTATTTT. Translated, it gives CASSLLGTDTQYF.

The chain carries TRBV29-1 and TRBJ2-2, with TRBD1 as a possible D gene (6 bases). The CDR3 covers 12 residues. Germline CDR1 is SQVTM and CDR2 is ANQGSEA. V lost 8 bases to trimming and J lost 4 bases, with 11 bases between them. CDR3 sequence reads: CSSLGATGELFF. CDR3 nucleotides: TGCAGCTCCCTGGGGGCCACCGGGGAGCTGTTTTTT.

The CDR3 DNA reads as TGTGCCATTGAGCCCGAGAGTCCCCGGCAGTTCTTC. Its protein is CAIEPESPRQFF. The chain is built from TRBV7-9 and TRBJ2-1; D unresolved. V dropped 10 bases and J dropped 12 bases, with 19 bases sitting between them. The CDR3 extends over 12 amino acids. Germline CDR1 and CDR2: SEHNR and FQNEAQ (reference sequence).

The chain combines TRBV18 with TRBJ2-7, with D unclear. This CDR3 contains 16 residues. CDR1 and CDR2 (germline): KGHSH, LQKENI. V was shortened by 3 bases and J by 4 bases, with 19 bases between the two germline ends. The CDR3 is CASSPELGRRMYEQYF. The CDR3 region has the DNA TGTGCCAGCTCACCCGAATTAGGCCGACGGATGTACGAGCAGTACTTC. Full variable domain (outside the CDR3, taken from reference TRBV18 and TRBJ2-7): NAGVMQNPRHLVRRRGQEARLRCSPMKGHSHVYWYRQLPEEGLKFMVYLQKENIIDESGMPKERFSAEFPKEGPSILRIQQVVRGDSAAYFCASSPELGRRMYEQYFGPGTRLTVT.

The chain joins TRBV30 to TRBJ2-2; 8 bases agree with TRBD1. V gave up 0 bases and J gave up 6 bases; unmatched junction bases: 9. This CDR3 contains 16 residues. The germline V gene has CDR1 GTSNPN and CDR2 SVGIG (reference sequence). The CDR3 coding sequence is TGTGCCTGGAGTGTCTTGTCAGGGGGCGCCTCCGGGGAGCTGTTTTTT. Its protein product is CAWSVLSGGASGELFF.

This chain uses TRBV27 with TRBJ2-6; tentatively, D is TRBD1 (6 bases). Germline V gene lookup returns CDR1 MNHEY and CDR2 SMNVEV (reference sequence). This CDR3 comprises 17 residues. The ends were cut back, 6 bases at V and 0 bases at J, with 15 bases in the middle. The DNA of the CDR3 is TGTGCCAGCAGCCGGACAGCACACCACTCTGGGGCCAACGTCCTGACTTTC. Its protein product is CASSRTAHHSGANVLTF.

The table lists this clone with a few counts. The rearrangement joins TRBV15 to TRBJ1-4; a possible D gene is TRBD1 (5 bases). Trimming left V 5 bases short and J 8 bases short, with 15 bases between. There are 14 residues in the CDR3. The germline V gene has CDR1 LNHNV and CDR2 YYDKDF (reference sequence). The DNA of the CDR3 is TGTGCCACCAGCGGACCAGGGTCGGGAGAAAAACTGTTTTTT. The encoded protein is CATSGPGSGEKLFF.

The chain employs TRBV18 and TRBJ1-1, with D uncertain. This CDR3 contains 17 residues. Trimming stripped 1 base from V and 0 bases from J, with 15 bases between. CDR1 and CDR2 (germline): KGHSH, LQKENI. CDR3 in DNA: TGTGCCAGCTCACCACTGTCCACAGCATACATGAACACTGAAGCTTTCTTT. Translating it yields CASSPLSTAYMNTEAFF. The complete variable domain, with remaining parts taken from reference TRBV18 and TRBJ1-1, reads NAGVMQNPRHLVRRRGQEARLRCSPMKGHSHVYWYRQLPEEGLKFMVYLQKENIIDESGMPKERFSAEFPKEGPSILRIQQVVRGDSAAYFCASSPLSTAYMNTEAFFGQGTRLTVV.

There are a few counts of this clone. This chain connects TRBV29-1 to TRBJ2-3; 8 nucleotides align to TRBD2. The V and J ends lost 3 bases and 4 bases, in that order; junction bases with no gene match: 9. Germline lookup yields CDR1 SQVTM and CDR2 ANQGSEA. The CDR3 sequence is 15 residues long. The CDR3 region is CSVDVASGLADTQYF. CDR3 nucleotides: TGCAGCGTTGATGTCGCTAGCGGGCTGGCAGATACGCAGTATTTT.

The chain uses TRBV6-6 and TRBJ2-5; 10 positions agree with TRBD1. The germline V gene has CDR1 MNHNY and CDR2 SVGAGI (reference sequence). The J segment lost 5 bases and the V segment lost 5 bases, leaving 8 bases of the junction unmatched. The CDR3 is 15 amino acids. CDR3 bases: TGTGCCAGCAGTAACCGACAGGGGGCTGTGGAGACCCAGTACTTC. Its protein product is CASSNRQGAVETQYF.

The gene calls are TRBV30 and TRBJ2-2; D unresolved. Between the trimmed V and J ends, which lost 0 bases and 5 bases, there was a span of 7 bases. Germline V lookup: CDR1 GTSNPN, CDR2 SVGIG (reference sequence). The CDR3 is 13 residues long. The CDR3 reads CAWSVLGTGELFF. The CDR3 bases are TGTGCCTGGAGTGTACTTGGAACCGGGGAGCTGTTTTTT.

This clone came up a few times. This chain joins TRBV7-9 and TRBJ1-1; 8 nucleotides line up with TRBD1. The J segment lost 6 bases and the V segment lost 5 bases, leaving 5 bases of the junction unmatched. The V gene's germline CDR1 is SEHNR and CDR2 FQNEAQ (reference sequence). The CDR3 length is 13 residues. The CDR3 is CASSVGQGAEAFF. CDR3 nucleotide sequence: TGTGCCAGCAGCGTAGGACAGGGCGCTGAAGCTTTCTTT.

The chain employs TRBV4-1 and TRBJ2-7, with D unclear. Per the germline V gene, CDR1 is MGHRA and CDR2 is YSYEKL. V was clipped by 3 bases and J by 6 bases, with 12 bases between them. This CDR3 contains 13 residues. The CDR3 sequence is CASSQAFWSEQYF. Written as DNA, the CDR3 is TGCGCCAGCAGCCAGGCCTTTTGGAGCGAGCAGTACTTC.

This chain joins TRBV6-6 and TRBJ2-7; D remains ambiguous. The CDR3 is 12 amino acids. V gave up 2 bases and J gave up 4 bases, with 6 bases separating them. Germline CDR1 and CDR2: MNHNY and SVGAGI (reference sequence). In nucleotides, the CDR3 is TGTGCCAGCAGTTACGGAGAGTACGAGCAGTACTTC. This gives the protein CASSYGEYEQYF.

The chain combines TRBV2 with TRBJ2-7; 7 bases are shared with TRBD1. CDR1 is SNHLY, CDR2 FYNNEI, per germline. CDR3 length: 13 residues. The V and J ends lost 9 bases and 6 bases, in that order; junction bases with no gene match: 11. The CDR3 nucleotides read TGTGCCAGTTGTGGGACAGTTACTTGCGAGCAGTACTTC. This codes for CASCGTVTCEQYF.

The chain is built from TRBV7-9 and TRBJ1-1; TRBD1 aligns across 7 bases. The CDR3 contains 15 residues. The germline V gene has CDR1 SEHNR and CDR2 FQNEAQ (reference sequence). After removal of 5 bases from V and 6 bases from J, the junction contained 12 bases not matched to a gene. As DNA, the CDR3 is TGTGCCAGCAGCCCCCCGACAGGGCTCAAGGCTGAAGCTTTCTTT. Translation gives CASSPPTGLKAEAFF. The full variable domain, completed using reference TRBV7-9 and TRBJ1-1, is DTGVSQNPRHKITKRGQNVTFRCDPISEHNRLYWYRQTLGQGPEFLTYFQNEAQLEKSRLLSDRFSAERPKGSFSTLEIQRTEQGDSAMYLCASSPPTGLKAEAFFGQGTRLTVV.

DNA of the CDR3: TGCGCCAGCAGATTAGACAACTCCTACAATGAGCAGTTCTTC. Its protein is CASRLDNSYNEQFF. The rearrangement links TRBV5-1 to TRBJ2-1; D not certain. The CDR3 totals 14 residues. Germline CDR1 SGHRS, CDR2 YFSETQ. V lost 5 bases, J lost 0 bases, and 9 bases lay in between.

The chain joins TRBV11-1 to TRBJ1-1; a possible D gene is TRBD1 (6 bases). The V gene's germline CDR1 is SGHAT and CDR2 FQDESV (reference sequence). V lost 2 bases, J lost 3 bases, and 10 bases lay in between. This CDR3 spans 14 amino acids. CDR3 amino acids: CASSLWGAYTEAFF. In DNA, the CDR3 is TGTGCCAGCAGCTTATGGGGGGCGTACACTGAAGCTTTCTTT.

The V and J genes are TRBV7-6 and TRBJ2-3, with a possible D match to TRBD2 (6 bases). CDR1 is SGHVS, CDR2 FNYEAQ, per germline. The CDR3 runs 15 residues. V was shortened by 5 bases and J by 0 bases, with 12 bases between the two germline ends. Here the CDR3 DNA reads TGTGCCAGCAGCAACTCACTAGCTAGCACAGATACGCAGTATTTT. Translating it yields CASSNSLASTDTQYF.

With regard to this clone: One end of the junction fails to match germline, which may point to a read error. This chain uses TRBV6-4 with TRBJ2-3; perhaps TRBD2 as D (7 bases). In germline, CDR1 is MRHNA, CDR2 SNTAGT. This CDR3 is 14 amino acids long. This CDR3 is CASSEGAGADTRYF. In DNA form, the CDR3 reads TGTGCCAGCAGTGAGGGGGCGGGAGCAGATACGCGGTATTTT.

This clone was observed a handful of times. The V and J genes are TRBV29-1 and TRBJ2-5, with TRBD2 matching over 13 bases. Germline V gives CDR1 SQVTM, CDR2 ANQGSEA. V trimming: 5 bases; J trimming: 5 bases; junction bases outside the gene matches: 5. This CDR3 contains 14 residues. The CDR3 DNA is TGCAGCGTTAATGGACTAGCGGGAGAGGAGACCCAGTACTTC. It translates to CSVNGLAGEETQYF. Supplemented by reference TRBV29-1 and TRBJ2-5, the full variable domain reads SAVISQKPSRDICQRGTSLTIQCQVDSQVTMMFWYRQQPGQSLTLIATANQGSEATYESGFVIDKFPISRPNLTFSTLTVSNMSPEDSSIYLCSVNGLAGEETQYFGPGTRLLVL.

This sequence joins TRBV4-1 and TRBJ1-1; TRBD1 is a possible D gene (6 bases). The germline CDR1 and CDR2 sequences are MGHRA and YSYEKL. Trimming removed 2 bases from V and 11 bases from J, with 12 bases in between. The CDR3 covers 12 residues. CDR3 DNA sequence: TGCGCCAGCAGCCAATTTGGGCAGGGGGCTTTCTTT. The encoded protein is CASSQFGQGAFF.

The chain recombines TRBV28 with TRBJ2-3; 14 bases fit TRBD2. Germline CDR1 reads MDHEN; CDR2 reads SYDVKM. J gave up 3 bases and V 4 bases, and 3 bases lay outside the gene matches. This CDR3 has 16 amino acids. The CDR3 loop is CASSSGTSGSTDTQYF. CDR3 coding DNA: TGTGCCAGCAGTTCCGGGACTAGCGGGAGTACAGATACGCAGTATTTT.

This clone occurred once. This chain links TRBV27 with TRBJ2-1, with a possible D match to TRBD1 (5 bases). This CDR3 spans 17 amino acids. CDR1 is MNHEY, CDR2 SMNVEV, per germline (reference sequence). Trimming removed 0 bases at V and 3 bases at J, with 15 bases between. The CDR3 loop reads CASSLSAGSFYYNEQFF. CDR3 sequence (DNA): TGTGCCAGCAGTTTATCGGCAGGGTCCTTTTACTACAATGAGCAGTTCTTC.

The V call is TRBV28, the J call TRBJ1-4, with D unclear. Germline V gene lookup returns CDR1 MDHEN and CDR2 SYDVKM. The CDR3 consists of 10 residues. Trimming stripped 6 bases from V and 7 bases from J, with 3 bases between. DNA for the CDR3: TGTGCCAGCAGCCGTGAAAAACTGTTTTTT. This translates into CASSREKLFF. Variable domain in full (rest from reference TRBV28 and TRBJ1-4): DVKVTQSSRYLVKRTGEKVFLECVQDMDHENMFWYRQDPGLGLRLIYFSYDVKMKEKGDIPEGYSVSREKKERFSLILESASTNQTSMYLCASSREKLFFGSGTQLSVL.

The chain employs TRBV7-9 and TRBJ2-4, with 7 nucleotides matching TRBD1. Germline V gene sequence: CDR1 SEHNR, CDR2 FQNEAQ (reference sequence). The junction had 7 bases not matched to a gene; V was cut back by 3 bases and J by 5 bases. The CDR3 extends over 15 amino acids. In nucleotides, the CDR3 is TGTGCCAGCAGCTTGGTAGGGGGCGCCGAAAACATTCAGTACTTC. Its protein is CASSLVGGAENIQYF. The full variable domain, with the rest looked up from reference TRBV7-9 and TRBJ2-4, is DTGVSQNPRHKITKRGQNVTFRCDPISEHNRLYWYRQTLGQGPEFLTYFQNEAQLEKSRLLSDRFSAERPKGSFSTLEIQRTEQGDSAMYLCASSLVGGAENIQYFGAGTRLSVL.